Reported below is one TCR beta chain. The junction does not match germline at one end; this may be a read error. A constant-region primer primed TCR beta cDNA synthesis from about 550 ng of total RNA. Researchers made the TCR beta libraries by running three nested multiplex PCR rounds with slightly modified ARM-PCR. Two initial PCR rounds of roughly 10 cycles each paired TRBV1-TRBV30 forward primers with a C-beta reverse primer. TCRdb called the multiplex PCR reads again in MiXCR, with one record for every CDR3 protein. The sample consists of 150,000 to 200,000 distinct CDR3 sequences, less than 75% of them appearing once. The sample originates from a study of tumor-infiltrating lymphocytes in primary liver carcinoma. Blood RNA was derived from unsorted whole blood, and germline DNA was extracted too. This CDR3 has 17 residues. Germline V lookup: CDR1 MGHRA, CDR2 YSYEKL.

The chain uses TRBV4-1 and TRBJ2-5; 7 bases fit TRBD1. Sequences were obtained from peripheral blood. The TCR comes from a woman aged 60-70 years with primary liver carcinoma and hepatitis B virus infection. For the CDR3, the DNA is TGCGCCAGCAGCCAGGGCCTAAACAGGGGCCTCCAAGGGACCCAGTACTTC. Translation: CASSQGLNRGLQGTQYF.